Below are 26 T cell receptor beta chains sequenced from a single sample in a study of regulatory T cells in long-lasting Graves disease. Combining iRepertoire HTBI primers with Arm-PCR of CDR3 regions, the authors built TCR beta libraries. TCRdb analysed the multiplex PCR reads with MiXCR anew, one entry per CDR3 protein. The sample includes 450,000 to 600,000 distinct CDR3 sequences, around 15% of them seen just once. Time point described: newly diagnosed GD, antithyroid drugs for less than 3 months. The authors made the TCR library using RNA they extracted from PBMCs. The same data also contributed to another study, on T cells in Graves' hyperthyroidism and ophthalmopathy.

The material sequenced was peripheral blood mononuclear cells (PBMCs), taken at new diagnosis, from a patient treated with antithyroid drugs. The receptors were sampled from a man aged 40-49 years with Graves disease.

This clonotype was counted many times. The chain joins TRBV20-1 to TRBJ2-3, with 7 bases lining up with TRBD2. V shed 3 bases, J shed 7 bases, and the junction held 16 bases outside the gene matches. Germline lookup yields CDR1 DFQATT and CDR2 SNEGSKA (reference sequence). The CDR3 is 16 amino acids. The CDR3 loop is CSARDPPERDLYTQYF. The CDR3 DNA reads as TGCAGTGCTAGGGATCCACCTGAGCGGGATCTCTATACGCAGTATTTT.

The sample holds many counts of this clonotype. The V gene is TRBV20-1, the J gene TRBJ2-7; 8 positions match TRBD2. With 6 bases clipped from V and 0 bases from J, the junction kept 7 bases outside the gene matches. Per the germline V gene, CDR1 is DFQATT and CDR2 is SNEGSKA (reference sequence). The CDR3 totals 14 residues. The CDR3 sequence is CSALLLAASYEQYF. The CDR3 coding sequence is TGCAGTGCGCTGTTACTAGCGGCCTCCTACGAGCAGTACTTC.

This CDR3 reads CASSSIRGRTGELFF. For the CDR3, the DNA is TGTGCCAGCAGTTCCATCAGGGGGCGGACCGGGGAGCTGTTTTTT. The chain links TRBV12-3 or TRBV12-4 to TRBJ2-2, with 8 bases identical to TRBD1. V lost 4 bases, J lost 5 bases, and 6 bases stayed unmatched. The CDR3 sequence is 15 residues long.

The chain recombines TRBV5-6 with TRBJ2-7; D ambiguous. Germline V CDR1 and CDR2: SGHDT, YYEEEE. The length of the CDR3 is 14 residues. The V end was cut by 0 bases, the J end by 0 bases, with 7 bases between. This CDR3 is CASSLVGRSYEQYF. The CDR3 nucleotides are TGTGCCAGCAGCTTGGTAGGCCGCTCCTACGAGCAGTACTTC. The whole variable domain, remainder taken from reference TRBV5-6 and TRBJ2-7, is DAGVTQSPTHLIKTRGQQVTLRCSPKSGHDTVSWYQQALGQGPQFIFQYYEEEERQRGNFPDRFSGHQFPNYSSELNVNALLLGDSALYLCASSLVGRSYEQYFGPGTRLTVT.

This chain joins TRBV10-3 and TRBJ1-3; perhaps TRBD1 as D (5 bases). Germline values: CDR1 ENHRY, CDR2 SYGVKD. The CDR3 runs 17 residues. Deletions cut 3 bases from V and 0 bases from J, with 15 bases between. The CDR3 loop is CAISEVGGTSSGNTIYF. The DNA for the CDR3 is TGTGCCATCAGTGAAGTGGGAGGGACGAGCTCTGGAAACACCATATATTTT.

Regarding this clonotype: A much larger clone sits a single nucleotide away, making a read error possible. As the CDR3 is not closed by the conserved phenylalanine or tryptophan, this likely results from a read error. The chain joins TRBV27 to TRBJ2-1, with 7 bases matching TRBD2. TRBJ2-5 matches the DNA end more closely, so the J call is doubtful. Germline CDR1 MNHEY, CDR2 SMNVEV (reference sequence). The CDR3 runs 15 residues. CDR3 amino acids: CASSRSASGEETQYS. The CDR3 DNA sequence: TGTGCCAGCAGTCGTTCGGCTAGCGGTGAAGAGACCCAGTACTCC.

V usage is TRBV20-1 and J usage is TRBJ2-7; D may be TRBD1 (5 bases). V was clipped by 1 base and J by 3 bases, with 13 bases between them. Per the germline V gene, CDR1 is DFQATT and CDR2 is SNEGSKA (reference sequence). The CDR3 runs 14 residues. CDR3: CSARGRQKLYEQYF. DNA for the CDR3: TGCAGTGCTAGAGGCCGACAGAAACTCTACGAGCAGTACTTC.

This clonotype has more than one count but fewer than ten. The V and J genes are TRBV25-1 and TRBJ2-5, with D tentatively TRBD2 (6 bases). CDR1 is MGHDK, CDR2 SYGVNS, per germline. The germline V and J ends were trimmed by 2 bases and 5 bases, with 12 bases remaining between them. The CDR3 consists of 14 residues. CDR3 sequence reads: CASSEHGGDETQYF. CDR3 nucleotides: TGTGCCAGCAGTGAACATGGAGGGGATGAGACCCAGTACTTC. Supplemented by reference TRBV25-1 and TRBJ2-5, the full variable domain reads EADIYQTPRYLVIGTGKKITLECSQTMGHDKMYWYQQDPGMELHLIHYSYGVNSTEKGDLSSESTVSRIRTEHFPLTLESARPSHTSQYLCASSEHGGDETQYFGPGTRLLVL.

The sample holds many counts of this clonotype. The chain carries TRBV11-2 and TRBJ2-1, with 10 bases that match TRBD2. Germline-derived CDR1 and CDR2 are SGHAT and FQNNGV. This CDR3 is 15 amino acids long. Trimming removed 5 bases from V and 5 bases from J; junction bases left unmatched: 6. In nucleotides, the CDR3 is TGTGCCAGCAGCATCACTAGCGGGATAAACAATGAGCAGTTCTTC. This codes for CASSITSGINNEQFF. Full variable domain (rest looked up from reference TRBV11-2 and TRBJ2-1): EAGVAQSPRYKIIEKRQSVAFWCNPISGHATLYWYQQILGQGPKLLIQFQNNGVVDDSQLPKDRFSAERLKGVDSTLKIQPAKLEDSAVYLCASSITSGINNEQFFGPGTRLTVL.

J is TRBJ2-1 and V is TRBV6-1, with D hard to call. V lost 6 bases and J lost 1, with 4 bases in between. The length of the CDR3 is 12 residues. CDR1 is MNHNS and CDR2 is SASEGT in the germline V gene. As DNA, the CDR3 is TGTGCCAGCAGGGTTTCCTACAATGAGCAGTTCTTC. It yields the protein CASRVSYNEQFF.

This clonotype was seen only a few times. The chain has TRBV29-1 and TRBJ2-2, with D perhaps matching TRBD1 or TRBD2 (5 bases each). The CDR3 extends over 15 amino acids. V lost 0 bases, J lost 1 base, and 9 bases lay in between. From germline, CDR1 is SQVTM and CDR2 ANQGSEA. Here the CDR3 DNA reads TGCAGCGTTGAAGAAGAGAGGGGGAACACCGGGGAGCTGTTTTTT. It specifies CSVEEERGNTGELFF.

The V call is TRBV15, the J call TRBJ1-2, with D possibly being TRBD1 (6 bases). CDR1 and CDR2 (germline): LNHNV, YYDKDF (reference sequence). The germline V and J ends were trimmed by 0 bases and 3 bases, with 14 bases remaining between them. The length of the CDR3 is 16 residues. CDR3 sequence (DNA): TGTGCCACCAGCAGAGATCGGGGGGCTTTATACTATGGCTACACCTTC. This translates into CATSRDRGALYYGYTF.

The chain employs TRBV6-9 and TRBJ2-1, with TRBD2 matching 11 bases. Looked up from germline, CDR1 is MNHGY and CDR2 is SVAAGI. The CDR3 runs 16 residues. The V gene end was trimmed by 6 bases and the J gene end by 10 bases; junction bases not matched to a gene: 14. CDR3 sequence reads: CASSQPGLAALGEQFF. The CDR3, as DNA: TGTGCCAGCAGCCAACCGGGACTAGCGGCCCTCGGGGAGCAGTTCTTC.

Turning to this clonotype: Since a far larger clone is one base different, this is likely a read error. The V call is TRBV7-2, the J call TRBJ2-7; 14 bases align to TRBD2. Germline V gives CDR1 SGHTA, CDR2 FQGNSA. The CDR3 totals 16 residues. J lost 5 bases, V lost 7 bases, and 10 bases had no gene match. The CDR3 sequence is CASNPRLAGGGDEQYF. CDR3 sequence (DNA): TGTGCCAGCAACCCGCGACTAGCGGGAGGGGGGGACGAGCAGTACTTC.

As concerns this clonotype: Possible read error: a much larger clone is one base away. The chain couples TRBV11-2 to TRBJ2-5; 12 positions agree with TRBD2. CDR3 length: 15 amino acids. Trimming at V came to 5 bases and at J to 11 bases, leaving 12 bases not matched to a gene. The germline CDR1 and CDR2 sequences are SGHAT and FQNNGV. CDR3 loop: CASSGLAGRYNEQYF. CDR3 DNA sequence: TGTGCCAGCAGCGGACTAGCGGGACGTTACAATGAGCAGTACTTC.

This clonotype was seen repeatedly, ten times or more. The genes are TRBV28 and TRBJ2-7; 10 bases match TRBD1. The V gene's germline CDR1 is MDHEN and CDR2 SYDVKM. Unmatched junction bases numbered 6, after V lost 6 bases and J lost 1 base. This CDR3 has 15 amino acids. As DNA, the CDR3 is TGTGCCAGCAGCCGCGGACAGGGGGGGTCCTACGAGCAGTACTTC. Residues: CASSRGQGGSYEQYF.

This clonotype was recorded many times. The gene calls are TRBV20-1 and TRBJ2-5; 7 nucleotides agree with TRBD2. Germline CDR1 is DFQATT and CDR2 is SNEGSKA (reference sequence). J was trimmed by 5 bases and V by 2 bases; bases with no gene match: 2. The CDR3 runs 12 residues. The DNA for the CDR3 is TGCAGTGCTAGACCGGGGGGTGAGACCCAGTACTTC. Its translation: CSARPGGETQYF.

Only a few counts were recorded for this clonotype. The chain links TRBV24-1 to TRBJ2-2, with D maybe TRBD2 (5 bases). V was clipped by 6 bases and J by 2 bases, with 18 bases between them. This CDR3 contains 17 residues. Germline loops: CDR1 KGHDR, CDR2 SFDVKD. CDR3 in amino acids: CATSMAGGMSNTGELFF. The CDR3 bases are TGTGCCACCAGTATGGCAGGAGGAATGAGCAACACCGGGGAGCTGTTTTTT.

The gene calls are TRBV5-1 and TRBJ2-7; TRBD1 agrees at 10 bases. Trimming cost V 4 bases and J 4 bases; bases outside gene matches: 5. The CDR3 has 14 residues. CDR1 is SGHRS, CDR2 YFSETQ, per germline. The CDR3 here is CASSHSDRGYEQYF. The CDR3 bases are TGCGCCAGCAGCCATTCGGACAGGGGGTACGAGCAGTACTTC.

On this clonotype: The junction departs from the called germline gene at one end, perhaps through a read error. The J gene is TRBJ2-5, the V gene TRBV24-1; the D is unclear. Germline loops: CDR1 KGHDR, CDR2 SFDVKD. The length of the CDR3 is 14 residues. The CDR3 region is CAASDSRSVETQYF. CDR3 DNA sequence: TGTGCCGCCAGTGACTCCAGAAGTGTGGAGACCCAGTACTTC.

This clonotype appeared many times. V and J are TRBV20-1 and TRBJ2-1, with D unresolved. V was pared by 2 bases and J by 4 bases, with 15 bases between. The germline V gene encodes CDR1 DFQATT and CDR2 SNEGSKA (reference sequence). The CDR3 loop spans 15 amino acids. The CDR3 DNA is TGCAGTGCTAGATCGGTCTCGGCCCCTTACAATGAGCAGTTCTTC. Amino acids: CSARSVSAPYNEQFF.

This clonotype was detected many times. This chain joins TRBV2 and TRBJ2-7; D ambiguous. V lost 1 base to trimming and J lost 0 bases, with 10 bases between them. CDR1 and CDR2 (germline): SNHLY, FYNNEI. The CDR3 covers 15 residues. For the CDR3, the DNA is TGTGCCAGCAGTGAAGTCGGCCATAGCTCCTACGAGCAGTACTTC. Protein sequence: CASSEVGHSSYEQYF.

This clonotype has a count of ten or more. V usage is TRBV11-1 and J usage is TRBJ2-7; D not resolved. This CDR3 has 15 residues. The germline V and J ends were trimmed by 2 bases and 2 bases, with 13 bases remaining between them. The germline gives CDR1 SGHAT, CDR2 FQDESV (reference sequence). The CDR3 sequence is CASSLMRVRPYEQYF. The CDR3 DNA reads as TGTGCCAGCAGCTTAATGCGAGTCAGGCCCTACGAGCAGTACTTC.

For this clonotype: A much more abundant neighbour one base away suggests this may be a read error. The chain employs TRBV6-2 or TRBV6-3 and TRBJ2-1; 7 bases map to TRBD2. Germline V gene lookup returns CDR1 MNHEY and CDR2 SVGEGT. This CDR3 is built from 16 residues. The trim removed 2 bases at V and 5 bases at J, leaving 9 bases unmatched. The chain's CDR3 is CASSYGSGGCDNEQFF. CDR3 sequence (DNA): TGTGCCAGCAGTTACGGTTCCGGGGGGTGTGACAATGAGCAGTTCTTC.

In its sample, this clonotype was seen a few times. This chain links TRBV6-5 with TRBJ2-7, with 8 bases identical to TRBD2. Germline CDR1 and CDR2: MNHEY and SVGAGI. Trimming at V came to 2 bases and at J to 6 bases, leaving 6 bases not matched to a gene. The CDR3 has 14 residues. CDR3 nucleotides: TGTGCCAGCAGTTACATCAGCGGGAGTAGCGAGCAGTACTTC. Amino acids: CASSYISGSSEQYF.

This clonotype was observed many times. The genes are TRBV20-1 and TRBJ2-1; 8 nucleotides agree with TRBD1. CDR3 length equals 15 residues. Looked up from germline, CDR1 is DFQATT and CDR2 is SNEGSKA (reference sequence). The V segment lost 0 bases and the J segment 5 bases; nucleotides outside the gene matches: 6. DNA for the CDR3: TGCAGTGCTAGAGACCGGGACAGGTATCACAATGAGCAGTTCTTC. Amino acids: CSARDRDRYHNEQFF.